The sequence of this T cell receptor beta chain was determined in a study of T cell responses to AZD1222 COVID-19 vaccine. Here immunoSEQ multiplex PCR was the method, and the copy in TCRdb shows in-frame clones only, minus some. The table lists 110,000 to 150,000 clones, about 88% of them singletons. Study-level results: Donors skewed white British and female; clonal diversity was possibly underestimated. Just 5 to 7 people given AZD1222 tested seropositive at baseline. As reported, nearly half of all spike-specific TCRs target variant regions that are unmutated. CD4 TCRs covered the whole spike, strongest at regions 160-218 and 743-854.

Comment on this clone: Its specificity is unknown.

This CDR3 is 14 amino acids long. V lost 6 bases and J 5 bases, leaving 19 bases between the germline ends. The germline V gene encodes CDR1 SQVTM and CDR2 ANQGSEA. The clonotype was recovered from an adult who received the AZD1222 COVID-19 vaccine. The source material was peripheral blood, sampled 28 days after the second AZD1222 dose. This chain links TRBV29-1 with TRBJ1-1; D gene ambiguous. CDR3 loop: CSVTSRAAGTEAFF. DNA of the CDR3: TGCAGCGTCACATCACGGGCGGCCGGGACTGAAGCTTTCTTT.